This T cell receptor beta chain was identified during a study of blood T cells in healthy people across ages (dated by TCRdb to the mid-2010s). General notes on the study: In model experiments, template switching captured roughly one uniquely barcoded TCR beta cDNA molecule for every two T cells. Using deep sequencing normalized with unique cDNA molecular identifiers, the study measured how TCR beta repertoire diversity changes with age. The donors were split into four age groups: young (average about 16 years), middle-aged (around 40), aged (roughly 68) and long-lived (over 75). For two donors (one aged 18 to 30 and one aged 80 or older), the study analyzed two additional independent replicas of 1 million unique cDNA reads from the same blood draw. What the work shows at the level of the full study, not this receptor alone: Because donor CMV infection status was unknown, age-related changes in expanded clonotypes were potentially confounded. The percentage of naive T cells measured by flow cytometry correlated strongly with observed TCR beta diversity. As age increased, observed TCR beta diversity per million T cells dropped in a roughly linear way, and a significant reduction was already evident by age roughly 36. Total diversity estimates from one million sequenced T cells were considered lower bounds and underestimates. Bulk unsorted PBMC profiling prevented conclusive comparison of naive and antigen-experienced compartments. Compared with the aged group, more naive CD4+ T cells, fewer expanded clones and increased TCR diversity were shown by the long-lived group, suggesting age selection.

Turning to this clonotype: What this receptor recognizes is not known. Within one base of it there is no much larger clone, and no base qualities were kept.

The library was built by means of 5' RACE. The data were produced on an Illumina HiSeq 2500. A second roughly 7 to 11 cycle PCR used a sample-barcoded 5' primer and a J-beta primer mix. A unique molecular identifier was introduced onto each TCR beta cDNA molecule by a template-switch 5' adaptor carrying 12 random nucleotides. At least 2.5 million CDR3-containing paired-end reads were obtained from each sample. The Mint cDNA synthesis kit, primed by a TRBC-specific oligonucleotide, was used to synthesize first-strand cDNA from all RNA. All cDNA was treated with uracil-DNA glycosylase and then went through a first 18-cycle PCR with the universal primers M1SS and BC2_uni_R. The authors' pipeline ran thus. For normalization, 1 million high-quality reads were randomly selected from each sample, with every read carrying a distinct molecular identifier. Instead of being binned into consensus sequences, reads that shared molecular identifiers were thrown out. CDR3 identification, clonotype clustering and error correction used MiTCR with a Q25 quality threshold and the strictest error-elimination algorithm. A nonparametric unseen species model using Euler transformation provided a lower-bound estimate of total TCR beta diversity. TCRdb reprocessing: public reads trimmed at Q25 with fastp, clones called with MiXCR, in-frame beta chains kept. CDR3 protein duplicates are merged, each entry listing the most common genes and DNA. These V and J calls originate from TCRdb's pipeline instead of the authors' own analysis. The sample table records about 800,000 distinct CDR3 sequences; approximately 25% of these occur just once. The leading ten clones occupy under 4% of the sample.

CDR1 and CDR2 (DFQATT, SNEGSKA) derive from the germline V gene (reference sequence). Its CDR3 holds 15 amino acids, cysteine through phenylalanine. Kept here is only the CDR3 DNA, which spans 45 bases and is read in frame from base 1. V sheds 0 bases and J sheds 3 bases, leaving 14 bases between their ends. Systemically healthy Caucasian individuals from Russia, 39 in total and aged about 6 to 95 years, were included as donors. Each donor gave about 9.8 milliliters of peripheral blood, drawn into EDTA-treated Vacutainer tubes. PBMCs were isolated by Ficoll-Paque density-gradient centrifugation, with at least 7 million obtained per sample. Trizol reagent was used to extract total RNA from PBMCs, with at least 6 micrograms per sample. Naive CD45RAhigh/CD27high T cell percentages were measured by flow cytometry on a PBMC aliquot from every donor. The sample was also linked to a second study, of T cells of mothers and their children. Per that second paper: Nine systemically healthy Caucasian individuals served as donors, namely three mothers together with their six children. cDNA synthesis used all of the extracted RNA, with roughly 1.5 ug of RNA in each 15 ul reaction. In the second PCR, sample barcodes and 2-4 random nucleotides were introduced via the M1S primer. Each mother yielded over 9.5 million TCR beta CDR3 reads and each child some 3 million reads. Thymic selection shapes the output of TCR recombination in a similar way in related and unrelated pairs, and inherited differences have a minor effect. Normalized repertoire overlap was always slightly but never significantly higher in related than unrelated mother-child pairs. No persistent microchimeric T cell clones were found, with a detection sensitivity of 75 to 100 clones per million clonotypes. In the study, deep NGS was used to compare the TCR beta repertoires of mothers and children, and features distinguishing related mother-child pairs from unrelated individuals were sought. On average, the children were roughly 11 +/- 4 years old, while the mothers were approximately 41 +/- 4 years old. After adapter ligation was performed with NEBNext reagents, the libraries were sequenced on an Illumina HiSeq 2000 with 100+100 nt paired-end reads. To prevent cross-contamination, the mother and child libraries were prepared a month apart and were sequenced in separate runs. For each donor, somewhere between roughly 450,000 and 2,200,000 distinct TCR beta clonotypes were identified. Naive TCR beta clonotypes were estimated from low-frequency clonotypes matched to each donor's FACS-determined naive share, without sorting.

The sequence links TRBV20-1 to TRBJ2-5; the D region is possibly TRBD1 or TRBD2, each matching across 6 bases. This receptor was taken from a boy under 18 in good health. The source material was blood. The CDR3 amino acid sequence is: CSARDGGGSEETQYF. The sequenced DNA: TGCAGTGCTAGAGATGGAGGGGGTTCGGAAGAGACCCAGTACTTC.